This entry lists 19 T cell receptor beta chains sequenced from one sample in a study of shared clonotypes between healthy human individuals (dated by TCRdb to 2020 to 2022). Library method: the immunoSEQ multiplex PCR assay. This immuneACCESS table, as held by TCRdb, lists in-frame sequences with V and J called but not all clones. Of the missing ones, under half trace to an unresolved V gene in checked studies; the others have no known cause. This sample has roughly 2,500,000 clones in its table, and approximately 93% of those were observed once. More than 0.35% of the sample is in the top ten clones. The sequenced sample consisted of naive CD4+ T cells from PBMCs. This sample's cell subset or site label indicates: CD45RA+ positively selected. These TCRs come from a man younger than 30 in good health. Some clones in this sample may be carry-over from other donors' samples.

This chain connects TRBV2 to TRBJ2-1; D perhaps matches TRBD2 (6 bases). Germline assignment: CDR1 SNHLY and CDR2 FYNNEI. The V gene lost 4 bases and the J gene lost 5 bases, with 9 bases spanning the gap. The CDR3 consists of 13 residues. CDR3 coding DNA: TGTGCCAGCAGTGTGGGACTTAACAATGAGCAGTTCTTC. This codes for CASSVGLNNEQFF.

The chain combines TRBV7-2 with TRBJ2-7, with D perhaps TRBD2 (6 bases). The CDR3 runs 16 residues. Looked up from germline, CDR1 is SGHTA and CDR2 is FQGNSA. The ends were cut back, 4 bases at V and 4 bases at J, with 20 bases in the middle. The CDR3 DNA follows: TGTGCCAGCAGCTCACTCTGGCGGGGCCGGTGGTACGAGCAGTACTTC. Translated, it gives CASSSLWRGRWYEQYF. Supplemented by reference TRBV7-2 and TRBJ2-7, the full variable domain reads GAGVSQSPSNKVTEKGKDVELRCDPISGHTALYWYRQSLGQGLEFLIYFQGNSAPDKSGLPSDRFSAERTGGSVSTLTIQRTQQEDSAVYLCASSSLWRGRWYEQYFGPGTRLTVT.

This clone has only one observation. The same CDR3 arises from other DNA sequences in this sample as well. The chain links TRBV28 to TRBJ2-1; D ambiguous. Germline V gene sequence: CDR1 MDHEN, CDR2 SYDVKM. The ends were cut back, 3 bases at V and 4 bases at J, with 4 bases in the middle. The CDR3 loop spans 12 amino acids. The CDR3 coding sequence is TGTGCCAGCAGTTTTAGTTACAATGAGCAGTTCTTC. Amino acids: CASSFSYNEQFF. Full variable domain (missing parts from reference TRBV28 and TRBJ2-1): DVKVTQSSRYLVKRTGEKVFLECVQDMDHENMFWYRQDPGLGLRLIYFSYDVKMKEKGDIPEGYSVSREKKERFSLILESASTNQTSMYLCASSFSYNEQFFGPGTRLTVL.

This clone was picked up one time. The chain combines TRBV18 with TRBJ2-3, with D perhaps matching TRBD2 (5 bases). Germline loops: CDR1 KGHSH, CDR2 LQKENI. Trimming took 6 bases from V and 3 from J, leaving 16 bases between them. The CDR3 loop spans 15 amino acids. CDR3 nucleotides: TGTGCCAGCTCTCCCGGGGTGGGAGAGACAGATACGCAGTATTTT. Translation gives CASSPGVGETDTQYF.

This sequence joins TRBV15 and TRBJ2-7; either TRBD1 or TRBD2 may fit D (5 bases each). Germline V gene lookup returns CDR1 LNHNV and CDR2 YYDKDF (reference sequence). The CDR3 loop spans 16 amino acids. With 0 bases removed from V and 2 bases from J, the gap between germline ends came to 14 bases. The CDR3 protein is CATSRDGGAVPYEQYF. In nucleotides, the CDR3 is TGTGCCACCAGCAGAGATGGGGGAGCGGTTCCCTACGAGCAGTACTTC.

The V call is TRBV18, the J call TRBJ1-2; perhaps TRBD1 as D (5 bases). V lost 3 bases, J lost 4 bases, and 12 bases lay in between. The germline CDR1 and CDR2 sequences are KGHSH and LQKENI. There are 14 residues in the CDR3. The CDR3 DNA reads as TGTGCCAGCTCACCTGGGGCCAGAAGCTATGGCTACACCTTC. It codes for CASSPGARSYGYTF.

The chain recombines TRBV7-2 with TRBJ2-3, with 8 positions matching TRBD2. Germline lookup yields CDR1 SGHTA and CDR2 FQGNSA. V shed 8 bases, J shed 1 base, and the junction held 5 bases outside the gene matches. This CDR3 has 14 amino acids. The CDR3 coding sequence is TGTGCCAGCGGGCTAGCGGGCCGCACAGATACGCAGTATTTT. It is translated as CASGLAGRTDTQYF. Complete variable domain (other parts from reference TRBV7-2 and TRBJ2-3): GAGVSQSPSNKVTEKGKDVELRCDPISGHTALYWYRQSLGQGLEFLIYFQGNSAPDKSGLPSDRFSAERTGGSVSTLTIQRTQQEDSAVYLCASGLAGRTDTQYFGPGTRLTVL.

The chain joins TRBV12-5 to TRBJ2-7, with D possibly matching TRBD1 (6 bases). Germline V gene data show CDR1 as LGHNT and CDR2 as FRNRAP. The CDR3 spans 15 residues. The germline V and J ends were trimmed by 3 bases and 5 bases, with 17 bases remaining between them. CDR3 loop: CASGFGQGIDHEQYF. In DNA, the CDR3 is TGTGCTAGTGGTTTTGGGCAGGGGATCGACCACGAGCAGTACTTC.

As concerns this clone: Other DNA sequences in this specimen translate into the identical CDR3. The chain uses TRBV29-1 and TRBJ2-5; D perhaps matches TRBD2 (5 bases). V was clipped by 3 bases and J by 2 bases, with 7 bases between them. CDR3 length: 12 amino acids. The germline V gene has CDR1 SQVTM and CDR2 ANQGSEA. The CDR3 loop reads CSVDRGQETQYF. The CDR3 DNA sequence: TGCAGCGTTGACCGGGGTCAAGAGACCCAGTACTTC.

The rearrangement links TRBV9 to TRBJ1-1, with 8 bases identical to TRBD1. This CDR3 has 16 amino acids. Germline CDR1 SGDLS, CDR2 YYNGEE. Germline trimming cut 3 bases from V and 1 base from J; bases unmatched to any gene: 8. The CDR3 nucleotides are TGTGCCAGCAGCGGGAGGGGGACAGGACAGAACACTGAAGCTTTCTTT. This gives the protein CASSGRGTGQNTEAFF.

J is TRBJ2-5 and V is TRBV19, with D unclear. Trimming pared 9 bases from V and 5 bases from J, leaving 10 bases between. Germline lookup yields CDR1 LNHDA and CDR2 SQIVND (reference sequence). This CDR3 region has 11 residues. CDR3 in DNA: TGTGCCAGCGTCATTGGCGAGACCCAGTACTTC. Residues: CASVIGETQYF. Together with reference TRBV19 and TRBJ2-5, the CDR3 gives the full variable domain: DGGITQSPKYLFRKEGQNVTLSCEQNLNHDAMYWYRQDPGQGLRLIYYSQIVNDFQKGDIAEGYSVSREKKESFPLTVTSAQKNPTAFYLCASVIGETQYFGPGTRLLVL.

This chain joins TRBV28 and TRBJ2-7; perhaps D is TRBD1 or TRBD2 (6 bases each). V was clipped by 5 bases and J by 4 bases, with 27 bases between them. The CDR3 is 18 residues long. Germline V gives CDR1 MDHEN, CDR2 SYDVKM. The CDR3 here is CASSVGLLAARGQYEQYF. DNA for the CDR3: TGTGCCAGCAGTGTGGGACTCCTGGCAGCACGGGGGCAATACGAGCAGTACTTC.

This clone showed up just once. The V gene is TRBV7-8, the J gene TRBJ1-4; 7 bases agree with TRBD1. This CDR3 contains 15 residues. The V segment lost 4 bases and the J segment 7 bases; nucleotides outside the gene matches: 9. Germline lookup yields CDR1 SGHVS and CDR2 FQNEAQ. The CDR3 nucleotides read TGTGCCAGCAGCTGGGGACAGCGGTACTCTGAAAAACTGTTTTTT. This translates into CASSWGQRYSEKLFF.

The chain joins TRBV6-6 to TRBJ2-7; D not certain. V was clipped by 3 bases and J by 5 bases, with 17 bases between them. Germline CDR1 reads MNHNY; CDR2 reads SVGAGI (reference sequence). This CDR3 spans 15 amino acids. CDR3 residues: CASSYPKGSSHEQYF. The CDR3, as DNA: TGTGCCAGCAGTTATCCGAAAGGTTCTTCCCACGAGCAGTACTTC.

The V gene is TRBV6-1, the J gene TRBJ2-7; D is unresolved. V lost 5 bases, J lost 3 bases, and 11 bases lay in between. CDR1 and CDR2 (germline): MNHNS, SASEGT. There are 13 residues in the CDR3. CDR3 protein: CASSPPGRYEQYF. CDR3 nucleotides: TGTGCCAGCAGTCCCCCAGGACGCTACGAGCAGTACTTC.

DNA of the CDR3: TGTGCCAGCATGTATGGCAGGGTTCGTCAAGAGACCCAGTACTTC. This translates into CASMYGRVRQETQYF. The rearrangement uses TRBV2 and TRBJ2-5; perhaps TRBD1 as D (5 bases). Germline assignment: CDR1 SNHLY and CDR2 FYNNEI. The V end lost 7 bases, the J end lost 2 bases, and 17 bases lay between the germline ends. This CDR3 region has 15 residues.

The chain carries TRBV4-1 and TRBJ2-1; D is unclear. The V end was cut by 0 bases, the J end by 0 bases, with 12 bases between. Germline values: CDR1 MGHRA, CDR2 YSYEKL. This CDR3 spans 17 amino acids. For the CDR3, the DNA is TGCGCCAGCAGCCAAGAGGTTATACAAAGCTCCTACAATGAGCAGTTCTTC. It translates to CASSQEVIQSSYNEQFF.

The chain has TRBV29-1 and TRBJ1-1; 8 bases align to TRBD1. The CDR3 loop spans 11 amino acids. The trim removed 7 bases at V and 5 bases at J, leaving 3 bases unmatched. The germline CDR1 and CDR2 sequences are SQVTM and ANQGSEA. The DNA of the CDR3 is TGCAGCGCGGACAGGGCGACTGAAGCTTTCTTT. This gives the protein CSADRATEAFF.

The chain links TRBV6-5 to TRBJ2-7; tentatively, D is TRBD1 or TRBD2 (5 bases each). V was trimmed by 3 bases and J by 2 bases, leaving 14 bases between them. The germline V gene encodes CDR1 MNHEY and CDR2 SVGAGI. This CDR3 is 15 amino acids long. This CDR3 is CASSYNRDVTYEQYF. CDR3 DNA sequence: TGTGCCAGCAGTTATAATAGGGACGTCACCTACGAGCAGTACTTC.